This T cell receptor (beta chain) was profiled in a study of cytomegalovirus exposure and HLA in healthy donors. As regards this clone: Its specificity is unknown.

General study findings and limits: What a later analysis reportedly showed was that an Asian-associated ancestry cluster had fewer N-insertions than the roughly 700-donor mean. It was 150 or so TCR beta chains that were listed as cytomegalovirus-associated.

This PCR relied on a set of 60 Vbeta primers and 13 Jbeta primers. Assay used: immunoSEQ multiplex PCR; TCRdb lists only in-frame clones, some missing. The sample has about 130,000 clones, around 77% seen once; the top ten hold roughly 1.9%. Trimming cost V 7 bases and J 4 bases; bases outside gene matches: 9. Per the germline V gene, CDR1 is MDHEN and CDR2 is SYDVKM. The CDR3 is made up of 15 amino acids. The chain combines TRBV28 with TRBJ2-2; 7 bases match TRBD2. This receptor was taken from a woman in her forties or fifties in good health and CMV-seronegative. Material for sequencing was PBMCs. The CDR3 nucleotides read TGTGCCAGCAATTCGGTCGGCGGGGGCACCGGGGAGCTGTTTTTT. This translates into CASNSVGGGTGELFF.